This TCR beta chain was documented in a study of control samples from healthy donors and cancer patients. V gave up 6 bases and J gave up 11 bases; unmatched junction bases: 10. Germline V lookup: CDR1 MNHEY, CDR2 SVGEGT. The CDR3 covers 14 residues. Some clones are missing from TCRdb's copy, which holds only in-frame ones; the method was immunoSEQ multiplex PCR. The sample shows about 97,000 clones, around 89% of them seen only once. Sequenced material: blood. This clonotype was obtained from a man aged 25-45 years in good health. The chain recombines TRBV6-2 or TRBV6-3 with TRBJ1-1; 12 nucleotides agree with TRBD1. The CDR3 nucleotides read TGTGCCAGCAGCCTACTCGGGACAGGGGGCGTTGCTTTCTTT. Translating it yields CASSLLGTGGVAFF.